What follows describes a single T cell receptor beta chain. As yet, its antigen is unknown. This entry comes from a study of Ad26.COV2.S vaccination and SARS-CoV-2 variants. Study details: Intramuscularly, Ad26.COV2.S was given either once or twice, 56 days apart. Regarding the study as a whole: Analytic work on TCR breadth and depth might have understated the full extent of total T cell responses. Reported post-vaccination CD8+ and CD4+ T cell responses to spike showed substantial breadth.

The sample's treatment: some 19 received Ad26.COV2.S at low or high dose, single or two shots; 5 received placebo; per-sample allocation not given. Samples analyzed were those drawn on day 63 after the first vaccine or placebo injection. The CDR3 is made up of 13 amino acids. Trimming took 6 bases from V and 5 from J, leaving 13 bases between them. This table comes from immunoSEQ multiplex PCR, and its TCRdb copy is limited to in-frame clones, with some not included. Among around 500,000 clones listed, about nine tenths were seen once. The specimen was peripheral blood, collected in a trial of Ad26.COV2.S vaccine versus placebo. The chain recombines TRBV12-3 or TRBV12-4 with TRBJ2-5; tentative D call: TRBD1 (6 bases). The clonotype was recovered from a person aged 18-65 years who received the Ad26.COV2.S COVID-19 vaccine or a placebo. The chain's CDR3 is CASRQGRSETQYF. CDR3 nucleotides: TGTGCCAGCAGGCAGGGGCGATCGGAGACCCAGTACTTC.